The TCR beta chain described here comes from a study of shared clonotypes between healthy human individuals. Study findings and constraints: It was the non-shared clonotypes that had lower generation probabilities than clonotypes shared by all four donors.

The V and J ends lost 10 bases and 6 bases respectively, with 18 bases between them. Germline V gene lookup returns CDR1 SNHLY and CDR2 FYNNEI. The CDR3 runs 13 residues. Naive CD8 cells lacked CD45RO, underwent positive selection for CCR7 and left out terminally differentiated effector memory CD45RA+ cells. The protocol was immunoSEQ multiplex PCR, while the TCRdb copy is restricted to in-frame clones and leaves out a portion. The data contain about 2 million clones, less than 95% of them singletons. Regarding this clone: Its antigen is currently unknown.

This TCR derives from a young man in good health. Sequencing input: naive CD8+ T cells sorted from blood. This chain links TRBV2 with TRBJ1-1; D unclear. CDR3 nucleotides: TGTGCCACCCACGAGGGAGAAGGTCCTGAAGCTTTCTTT. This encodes CATHEGEGPEAFF.